Below, 7 T cell receptor beta chains from the same sample are listed, as sequenced in a study of vaccination and CD4 T cells after COVID-19. The treatment here: roughly 10-day PBMC culture with coronavirus spike peptide pools or control peptides (ViraFEST assay). The unexposed donor provided CD4+ T cells, which were taken before the COVID-19 pandemic (2011-2018). No cognate antigen is known for these TCRs. The Oncomine TCR Beta short-read assay was applied to DNA of cultured CD4+ T cells. Genomic DNA was extracted from cultured CD4+ T cells. TCRdb re-derived calls from the PCR reads in MiXCR, one entry per CDR3 protein. The sample holds around 8,400 distinct CDR3 sequences, around two fifths seen once. The sample consisted of CD4+ T cells from blood, cultured in vitro. The receptors stem from a human donor in good health.

The chain joins TRBV20-1 to TRBJ1-6; the match to TRBD1 covers 10 bases. J lost 8 bases, V lost 5 bases, and 9 bases had no gene match. The germline V gene encodes CDR1 DFQATT and CDR2 SNEGSKA (reference sequence). There are 15 residues in the CDR3. CDR3 in amino acids: CSAYRQGAFYSPLHF. The CDR3 DNA reads TGCAGTGCTTACCGACAGGGGGCTTTTTATTCACCCCTCCACTTT.

The chain joins TRBV6-1 to TRBJ2-7; TRBD2 aligns across 9 bases. CDR3 length equals 16 residues. In germline, CDR1 is MNHNS, CDR2 SASEGT. The V gene end was trimmed by 5 bases and the J gene end by 6 bases; junction bases not matched to a gene: 14. The CDR3 loop reads CASSIPPGTSPSEQYF. Written as DNA, the CDR3 is TGTGCCAGCAGTATACCCCCCGGGACTAGCCCTTCCGAGCAGTACTTC.

The J gene is TRBJ1-1, the V gene TRBV6-2 or TRBV6-3, with a possible D match to TRBD1 (6 bases). Germline CDR1 MNHEY, CDR2 SVGEGT. Trimming removed 4 bases at V and 0 bases at J, with 9 bases between. This CDR3 spans 14 amino acids. Here the CDR3 reads CASSSQGMNTEAFF. The DNA for the CDR3 is TGTGCCAGCAGTTCCCAGGGGATGAACACTGAAGCTTTCTTT.

The chain has TRBV5-1 and TRBJ1-1; TRBD1 agrees at 9 bases. The ends lost 4 bases at V and 2 bases at J; junction bases unmatched: 3. This CDR3 spans 14 amino acids. Germline V CDR1 and CDR2: SGHRS, YFSETQ. CDR3 in DNA: TGCGCCAGCAGCCAACAGGGGGCCAACACTGAAGCTTTCTTT. Its protein product is CASSQQGANTEAFF. Looking up the rest from reference TRBV5-1 and TRBJ1-1 gives the full variable domain: KAGVTQTPRYLIKTRGQQVTLSCSPISGHRSVSWYQQTPGQGLQFLFEYFSETQRNKGNFPGRFSGRQFSNSRSEMNVSTLELGDSALYLCASSQQGANTEAFFGQGTRLTVV.

This sequence joins TRBV19 and TRBJ2-4; weak D call: TRBD1 (5 bases). Trimming cost V 3 bases and J 1 base, with 13 bases left between them. There are 16 residues in the CDR3. In germline, CDR1 is LNHDA, CDR2 SQIVND (reference sequence). The CDR3 protein is CASSIRTSGAKNIQYF. For the CDR3, the DNA is TGTGCCAGTAGTATTAGAACCTCAGGGGCCAAAAACATTCAGTACTTC.

The rearrangement links TRBV6-1 to TRBJ1-1, with 12 positions matching TRBD1. Germline lookup yields CDR1 MNHNS and CDR2 SASEGT. The CDR3 has 16 amino acids. After removal of 6 bases from V and 3 bases from J, the junction contained 8 bases not matched to a gene. CDR3 DNA: TGTGCCAGCAGAAAACCGGGACAGGGGGCTGACACTGAAGCTTTCTTT. It codes for CASRKPGQGADTEAFF.

The rearrangement uses TRBV28 and TRBJ2-1; 8 bases match TRBD1. The V gene end was trimmed by 8 bases and the J gene end by 2 bases; junction bases not matched to a gene: 2. Looked up from germline, CDR1 is MDHEN and CDR2 is SYDVKM. The CDR3 consists of 13 residues. CDR3 nucleotide sequence: TGTGCCAGCGGGACAGGTGCCTACAATGAGCAGTTCTTC. Amino acid sequence: CASGTGAYNEQFF.